Below are 10 T cell receptor beta chains sequenced from a single sample in a study of cytomegalovirus exposure and HLA in healthy donors. Both 60 Vbeta primers and 13 Jbeta primers went into the PCR. Clones were read by immunoSEQ multiplex PCR, and TCRdb kept only the in-frame ones, dropping some. The sample records 140,000 to 150,000 clones, roughly 80% being singletons. Sample: PBMCs. The receptor set was obtained from a woman younger than 45 in good health and CMV-seronegative.

The gene calls are TRBV11-3 and TRBJ2-3, with 8 positions matching TRBD1. Germline V gene lookup returns CDR1 SGHNT and CDR2 YENEEA. With 1 base clipped from V and 4 bases from J, the junction kept 7 bases outside the gene matches. The CDR3 covers 16 residues. CDR3 DNA: TGTGCCAGCAGCTTAGGGATCGCAGGGGGCCCAGATACGCAGTATTTT. Its protein product is CASSLGIAGGPDTQYF.

This chain joins TRBV18 and TRBJ2-2; no clear D gene. Germline lookup yields CDR1 KGHSH and CDR2 LQKENI. Trimming took 7 bases from V and 1 from J, leaving 10 bases between them. The CDR3 loop spans 14 amino acids. The CDR3 DNA reads TGTGCCAGCTGTGCGCCGGGGAACACCGGGGAGCTGTTTTTT. This translates into CASCAPGNTGELFF.

This chain connects TRBV6-1 to TRBJ2-5; TRBD1 agrees at 8 bases. Germline-derived CDR1 and CDR2 are MNHNS and SASEGT. The CDR3 length is 18 residues. J was trimmed by 4 bases and V by 4 bases; bases with no gene match: 17. The CDR3 sequence: CASSGISSRRTGLETQYF. CDR3 coding DNA: TGTGCCAGCAGTGGTATATCTTCAAGGAGGACAGGGTTAGAGACCCAGTACTTC.

The rearrangement joins TRBV7-2 to TRBJ2-7; 9 bases map to TRBD2. CDR3 size: 15 residues. V lost 3 bases and J lost 0; bases outside the gene matches: 3. Germline CDR1 SGHTA, CDR2 FQGNSA. CDR3 bases: TGTGCCAGCAGCTTCCTAGCGGGGTTCTCCTACGAGCAGTACTTC. The encoded protein is CASSFLAGFSYEQYF.

As for this clone: This sample includes further DNA sequences coding for the same CDR3. This chain links TRBV7-9 with TRBJ1-1; D not certain. CDR1 is SEHNR, CDR2 FQNEAQ, per germline (reference sequence). The germline V and J ends were trimmed by 2 bases and 0 bases, with 4 bases remaining between them. The CDR3 is 13 residues long. In nucleotides, the CDR3 is TGTGCCAGCAGCTTACAGGTGAACACTGAAGCTTTCTTT. As protein: CASSLQVNTEAFF.

The chain combines TRBV9 with TRBJ2-1, with 9 bases that match TRBD2. Per the germline V gene, CDR1 is SGDLS and CDR2 is YYNGEE. The CDR3 contains 16 residues. Losses at the gene ends were 0 bases for V and 6 bases for J; bases not matched to a gene: 7. CDR3 residues: CASSVGGRASSNEQFF. DNA for the CDR3: TGTGCCAGCAGCGTAGGCGGGAGGGCCTCGAGCAATGAGCAGTTCTTC.

The chain has TRBV2 and TRBJ2-7; TRBD2 might be the D (6 bases). In germline, CDR1 is SNHLY, CDR2 FYNNEI. The CDR3 contains 14 residues. The V gene lost 8 bases and the J gene lost 5 bases, with 19 bases spanning the gap. This CDR3 is CASAWEVLGNEQYF. CDR3 DNA sequence: TGTGCCAGCGCTTGGGAGGTGCTGGGGAACGAGCAGTACTTC.

The chain recombines TRBV7-2 with TRBJ2-5; D ambiguous. The J call may be in error: the DNA end matches TRBJ2-7 better. Germline CDR1 reads SGHTA; CDR2 reads FQGNSA. The CDR3 runs to 12 residues. This CDR3 is CASSIASYEQYF. CDR3 DNA sequence: TGTGCCAGCAGCATCGCCTCCTACGAGCAGTACTTC.

The genes are TRBV9 and TRBJ2-1, with unresolved D. V gave up 0 bases and J gave up 3 bases, with 10 bases separating them. The CDR3 sequence is 15 residues long. Germline V gives CDR1 SGDLS, CDR2 YYNGEE. The chain's CDR3 is CASSVAGTLYNEQFF. The CDR3 region has the DNA TGTGCCAGCAGCGTAGCAGGAACCCTCTACAATGAGCAGTTCTTC.

This chain uses TRBV18 with TRBJ2-2; possible D gene TRBD2, 5 bases. Germline loops: CDR1 KGHSH, CDR2 LQKENI. The CDR3 runs 16 residues. V lost 1 base and J 0 bases, leaving 9 bases between the germline ends. The CDR3 nucleotides read TGTGCCAGCTCACCACTCTCGGGGACGAACACCGGGGAGCTGTTTTTT. Its translation is CASSPLSGTNTGELFF.